Following are 32 T cell receptor beta chains from one sample sequenced in a study of cytomegalovirus exposure and HLA in healthy donors. The PCR was carried out with 60 Vbeta primers and 13 Jbeta primers. Data came from immunoSEQ multiplex PCR; TCRdb stores just in-frame clones and leaves some out. The sample consists of hundreds of thousands of clones, around 66% of them appearing once. Input material: PBMCs. Receptors originate from a female donor in good health and CMV-seronegative.

This chain uses TRBV7-6 with TRBJ2-7, with D tentatively TRBD1 (6 bases). CDR3 length equals 13 residues. Germline V gene data show CDR1 as SGHVS and CDR2 as FNYEAQ. Trimming shortened V by 3 bases and J by 2 bases, and 8 bases separated the two germline ends. The CDR3 region is CASSFGGTYEQYF. CDR3 nucleotides: TGTGCCAGCAGCTTTGGGGGCACCTACGAGCAGTACTTC.

The chain combines TRBV10-3 with TRBJ2-5, with TRBD1 matching over 8 bases. Near its end, the DNA agrees better with TRBJ2-7, so the J call may be wrong. The CDR3 sequence is 16 residues long. CDR1 and CDR2 from the germline V gene are ENHRY and SYGVKD. CDR3 sequence reads: CAISGTTGQAPYEQYF. The CDR3 coding sequence is TGTGCCATCAGTGGGACAACGGGACAGGCCCCCTACGAGCAGTACTTC.

The J gene is TRBJ2-7, the V gene TRBV4-1, with 8 bases that match TRBD1. CDR1 is MGHRA, CDR2 YSYEKL, per germline. Losses at the gene ends were 4 bases for V and 0 bases for J; bases not matched to a gene: 2. The CDR3 spans 14 residues. The CDR3 sequence: CASSRGQGSYEQYF. The DNA for the CDR3 is TGCGCCAGCAGCCGCGGACAGGGCTCCTACGAGCAGTACTTC.

Points on this clone: Germline and junction disagree at one end, which may indicate a read error. V is TRBV7-9 and J is TRBJ2-2; 11 bases are shared with TRBD2. Looked up from germline, CDR1 is SEHNR and CDR2 is FQNEAQ (reference sequence). The CDR3 contains 16 residues. CDR3 region: CSSSYTSGRDTGELFF. In nucleotides, the CDR3 is TGTTCCAGCAGCTACACTAGCGGGAGAGACACCGGGGAGCTGTTTTTT.

The chain links TRBV19 to TRBJ2-1; TRBD2 aligns across 7 bases. V lost 1 base and J lost 6; bases outside the gene matches: 9. CDR1 is LNHDA and CDR2 is SQIVND in the germline V gene (reference sequence). The CDR3 has 16 residues. In nucleotides, the CDR3 is TGTGCCAGTAGTATAGGAATTCAGCGGGAAAGCAATGAGCAGTTCTTC. Translation gives CASSIGIQRESNEQFF.

CDR3 sequence: CASSLGDRGYNEQFF. In nucleotides, the CDR3 is TGTGCCAGCAGCTTAGGGGACAGGGGATACAATGAGCAGTTCTTC. The chain is built from TRBV13 and TRBJ2-1, with 9 bases identical to TRBD1. Germline CDR1 PRHDT, CDR2 FYEKMQ (reference sequence). After removal of 0 bases from V and 4 bases from J, the junction contained 1 base not matched to a gene. The CDR3 is 15 amino acids. Filled out from reference TRBV13 and TRBJ2-1, the complete variable domain reads AAGVIQSPRHLIKEKRETATLKCYPIPRHDTVYWYQQGPGQDPQFLISFYEKMQSDKGSIPDRFSAQQFSDYHSELNMSSLELGDSALYFCASSLGDRGYNEQFFGPGTRLTVL.

Of note for this clone: One junction end does not reproduce the germline sequence, and a read error may be involved. The chain links TRBV7-9 to TRBJ2-6; tentative D call: TRBD1 (5 bases). Looked up from germline, CDR1 is SEHNR and CDR2 is FQNEAQ (reference sequence). This CDR3 has 16 amino acids. As DNA, the CDR3 is TGTTCCAGCAGCCCGAGAGACAGCTCTGGGGCCAACGTCCTGACTTTC. Translated, it gives CSSSPRDSSGANVLTF.

This clone was observed a few times. The gene calls are TRBV5-1 and TRBJ1-4; unclear D gene. Germline lookup yields CDR1 SGHRS and CDR2 YFSETQ. The CDR3 has 15 amino acids. V gave up 0 bases and J gave up 2 bases, with 8 bases separating them. The CDR3 DNA sequence: TGCGCCAGCAGCTTGGTCGGGGAGACTAATGAAAAACTGTTTTTT. Its protein is CASSLVGETNEKLFF. The full variable domain, completed using reference TRBV5-1 and TRBJ1-4, is KAGVTQTPRYLIKTRGQQVTLSCSPISGHRSVSWYQQTPGQGLQFLFEYFSETQRNKGNFPGRFSGRQFSNSRSEMNVSTLELGDSALYLCASSLVGETNEKLFFGSGTQLSVL.

This clone appeared a few times. This sequence joins TRBV5-1 and TRBJ1-1, with 8 nucleotides matching TRBD1. Germline assignment: CDR1 SGHRS and CDR2 YFSETQ. Losses at the gene ends were 2 bases for V and 3 bases for J; bases not matched to a gene: 12. The CDR3 extends over 17 amino acids. This CDR3 reads CASSLRSRTGSDTEAFF. As DNA, the CDR3 is TGCGCCAGCAGCTTACGTTCGCGGACAGGGTCTGACACTGAAGCTTTCTTT.

The genes are TRBV11-3 and TRBJ2-4, with D unclear. V was clipped by 5 bases and J by 4 bases, with 6 bases between them. The V gene's germline CDR1 is SGHNT and CDR2 YENEEA. The CDR3 runs to 12 residues. The CDR3 DNA sequence: TGTGCCAGCAGCGCGACTAAAAACATTCAGTACTTC. The encoded protein is CASSATKNIQYF.

The chain joins TRBV4-1 to TRBJ2-2; 9 bases fit TRBD1. V dropped 2 bases and J dropped 0; count of bases not matched to a gene: 4. The V gene's germline CDR1 is MGHRA and CDR2 YSYEKL. The CDR3 has 17 amino acids. DNA of the CDR3: TGCGCCAGCAGCCAACCCCGACAGGGGGCGAACACCGGGGAGCTGTTTTTT. Encoded protein: CASSQPRQGANTGELFF.

The gene calls are TRBV5-1 and TRBJ2-2; D possibly corresponds to TRBD2 (5 bases). Trimming removed 0 bases from V and 0 bases from J, with 9 bases in between. The CDR3 extends over 16 amino acids. Germline loops: CDR1 SGHRS, CDR2 YFSETQ. The DNA of the CDR3 is TGCGCCAGCAGCTTGGTTCAGCGGCCGAACACCGGGGAGCTGTTTTTT. Encoded protein: CASSLVQRPNTGELFF.

The J gene is TRBJ2-7, the V gene TRBV11-2; 8 bases fit TRBD1. The CDR3 covers 15 residues. CDR1 SGHAT and CDR2 FQNNGV come from the germline V gene. J was trimmed by 1 base and V by 0 bases; bases with no gene match: 2. CDR3 in DNA: TGTGCCAGCAGCTTAGACAGGGGGCCTTCCTACGAGCAGTACTTC. Translated, it gives CASSLDRGPSYEQYF.

The chain employs TRBV25-1 and TRBJ2-1, with 7 bases matching TRBD1. CDR1 is MGHDK, CDR2 SYGVNS, per germline. There are 16 residues in the CDR3. V shed 7 bases, J shed 4 bases, and the junction held 13 bases outside the gene matches. The CDR3 coding sequence is TGTGCCAGCACTTCCCTTGGGACAGCAGCGTACAATGAGCAGTTCTTC. Translation: CASTSLGTAAYNEQFF.

This clone has just a few counts. The chain couples TRBV7-6 to TRBJ2-2; no firm D call. Trimming pared 3 bases from V and 2 bases from J, leaving 10 bases between. Germline V gene data show CDR1 as SGHVS and CDR2 as FNYEAQ. The CDR3 length is 15 residues. CDR3 protein: CASSFERSNTGELFF. CDR3 bases: TGTGCCAGCAGCTTTGAAAGGAGTAACACCGGGGAGCTGTTTTTT. Full variable domain (outside the CDR3, taken from reference TRBV7-6 and TRBJ2-2): GAGVSQSPRYKVTKRGQDVALRCDPISGHVSLYWYRQALGQGPEFLTYFNYEAQQDKSGLPNDRFSAERPEGSISTLTIQRTEQRDSAMYRCASSFERSNTGELFFGEGSRLTVL.

The chain joins TRBV18 to TRBJ1-5; 9 bases are a match to TRBD1. Per germline, CDR1 KGHSH and CDR2 LQKENI. The CDR3 is made up of 17 amino acids. V gave up 2 bases and J gave up 1 base; unmatched junction bases: 6. This chain's CDR3 is CASSPERQGGSNQPQHF. The CDR3 bases are TGTGCCAGCTCACCAGAACGACAGGGGGGAAGCAATCAGCCCCAGCATTTT.

The CDR3 DNA is TGTGCCAGCAGACCAATCACAGGGGGTGACTATGGCTACACCTTC. Translation gives CASRPITGGDYGYTF. The chain links TRBV6-1 to TRBJ1-2; TRBD1 agrees at 8 bases. V shed 6 bases and J 3 bases; nucleotides not matched to a gene: 9. This CDR3 has 15 residues. Germline V gene sequence: CDR1 MNHNS, CDR2 SASEGT.

This clone was picked up a small number of times. The rearrangement uses TRBV6-6 and TRBJ2-5; 9 bases are shared with TRBD2. Looked up from germline, CDR1 is MNHNY and CDR2 is SVGAGI (reference sequence). This CDR3 is 16 amino acids long. Trimming took 0 bases from V and 7 from J; bases not matched to a gene: 9. The CDR3 here is CASSYSAGGPGGTQYF. The CDR3 nucleotides are TGTGCCAGCAGTTACTCGGCGGGAGGGCCGGGGGGGACCCAGTACTTC.

This clone has just one count. The chain couples TRBV5-1 to TRBJ2-3, with D tentatively TRBD1 (5 bases). The V end was cut by 0 bases, the J end by 5 bases, with 10 bases between. This CDR3 comprises 14 residues. The germline CDR1 and CDR2 sequences are SGHRS and YFSETQ. This chain's CDR3 is CASSLGGTGDTQYF. Written as DNA, the CDR3 is TGCGCCAGCAGCTTGGGGGGCACGGGAGATACGCAGTATTTT.

This sequence joins TRBV2 and TRBJ2-7; D is uncertain. This CDR3 region has 12 residues. Germline CDR1 reads SNHLY; CDR2 reads FYNNEI. V was trimmed by 4 bases and J by 5 bases, leaving 9 bases between them. CDR3: CASSGGRNEQYF. CDR3 nucleotides: TGTGCCAGCAGTGGAGGCCGGAACGAGCAGTACTTC.

The chain couples TRBV28 to TRBJ2-3, with 8 bases lining up with TRBD1. The V and J ends lost 6 bases and 5 bases, in that order; junction bases with no gene match: 7. Germline V lookup: CDR1 MDHEN, CDR2 SYDVKM. The CDR3 is 14 residues long. CDR3 in DNA: TGTGCCAGCAGGAAGACAGGGGTAAGAGATACGCAGTATTTT. The encoded protein is CASRKTGVRDTQYF. Using reference TRBV28 and TRBJ2-3 for the parts outside the CDR3, the full variable domain is DVKVTQSSRYLVKRTGEKVFLECVQDMDHENMFWYRQDPGLGLRLIYFSYDVKMKEKGDIPEGYSVSREKKERFSLILESASTNQTSMYLCASRKTGVRDTQYFGPGTRLTVL.

This chain links TRBV27 with TRBJ1-6, with 8 bases that match TRBD1. Germline V gene data show CDR1 as MNHEY and CDR2 as SMNVEV (reference sequence). This CDR3 region has 14 residues. J lost 4 bases, V lost 5 bases, and 1 base had no gene match. The CDR3 is CASSNRGYNSPLHF. CDR3 sequence (DNA): TGTGCCAGCAGTAACAGGGGGTATAATTCACCCCTCCACTTT.

The CDR3 DNA sequence: TGCAGCGTTGGACAGGGCCGGGGCTACACCTTC. Translation gives CSVGQGRGYTF. V usage is TRBV29-1 and J usage is TRBJ1-2, with 7 bases identical to TRBD1. There are 11 residues in the CDR3. J lost 8 bases, V lost 4 bases, and 4 bases had no gene match. The germline V gene encodes CDR1 SQVTM and CDR2 ANQGSEA. Variable domain in full (rest from reference TRBV29-1 and TRBJ1-2): SAVISQKPSRDICQRGTSLTIQCQVDSQVTMMFWYRQQPGQSLTLIATANQGSEATYESGFVIDKFPISRPNLTFSTLTVSNMSPEDSSIYLCSVGQGRGYTFGSGTRLTVV.

This chain connects TRBV6-5 to TRBJ1-2; possibly TRBD1 for D (5 bases). Germline loops: CDR1 MNHEY, CDR2 SVGAGI. CDR3 size: 15 residues. Trimming removed 2 bases from V and 5 bases from J, with 15 bases in between. Written as DNA, the CDR3 is TGTGCCAGCAGTTACGCGGGGGTTAATAAGTATGGCTACACCTTC. Its protein product is CASSYAGVNKYGYTF.

The chain uses TRBV27 and TRBJ1-5, with D possibly matching TRBD1 (5 bases). Trimming shortened V by 7 bases and J by 6 bases, and 13 bases separated the two germline ends. The germline V gene has CDR1 MNHEY and CDR2 SMNVEV (reference sequence). The CDR3 has 13 residues. CDR3 sequence (DNA): TGTGCCAGCACCCGGGTCGGGGGTCAGCCCCAGCATTTT. It translates to CASTRVGGQPQHF.

The rearrangement links TRBV19 to TRBJ1-1; the match to TRBD1 covers 9 bases. This CDR3 contains 15 residues. The V gene's germline CDR1 is LNHDA and CDR2 SQIVND (reference sequence). With V trimmed by 4 bases and J by 1 base, 4 bases remained unmatched. CDR3 coding DNA: TGTGCCAGTAGTACCCTACAGGGGGCGAACACTGAAGCTTTCTTT. This encodes CASSTLQGANTEAFF. The variable domain in full, with the rest retrieved from reference TRBV19 and TRBJ1-1, is DGGITQSPKYLFRKEGQNVTLSCEQNLNHDAMYWYRQDPGQGLRLIYYSQIVNDFQKGDIAEGYSVSREKKESFPLTVTSAQKNPTAFYLCASSTLQGANTEAFFGQGTRLTVV.

This clone turned up a few times. This sequence joins TRBV5-4 and TRBJ1-1, with 8 bases aligning to TRBD1. This CDR3 has 14 amino acids. The J segment lost 6 bases and the V segment lost 4 bases, leaving 8 bases of the junction unmatched. Germline CDR1 SGHNT, CDR2 YYREEE (reference sequence). Here the CDR3 reads CASSPRTGQAEAFF. In DNA form, the CDR3 reads TGTGCCAGCAGCCCTCGGACAGGGCAGGCTGAAGCTTTCTTT.

The chain has TRBV6-1 and TRBJ2-5, with D maybe TRBD1 (5 bases). Germline CDR1 and CDR2: MNHNS and SASEGT. The CDR3 consists of 13 residues. The V and J ends lost 6 bases and 2 bases respectively, with 10 bases between them. This CDR3 is CASRGASQETQYF. The CDR3 DNA follows: TGTGCCAGCAGAGGGGCCAGTCAAGAGACCCAGTACTTC.

The V and J genes are TRBV2 and TRBJ2-2; D gene uncertain. V lost 5 bases, J lost 2 bases, and 3 bases lay in between. CDR3 length equals 12 residues. Per the germline V gene, CDR1 is SNHLY and CDR2 is FYNNEI. CDR3 region: CASSRNTGELFF. In DNA, the CDR3 is TGTGCCAGCAGTCGTAACACCGGGGAGCTGTTTTTT.

The chain has TRBV1 and TRBJ2-1; the listed D gene, TRBD2, was not tested against the DNA. TRBV1 is a documented pseudogene. The CDR3 length is 17 residues. The CDR3 spells CTSSQERVGPLWNEQFF. Written as DNA, the CDR3 is TGCACCAGCAGCCAAGAGAGGGTAGGACCCCTTTGGAATGAGCAGTTCTTC.

The chain carries TRBV19 and TRBJ2-7; 7 bases match TRBD2. The CDR3 length is 12 residues. The ends lost 10 bases at V and 2 bases at J; junction bases unmatched: 5. CDR1 is LNHDA, CDR2 SQIVND, per germline (reference sequence). In nucleotides, the CDR3 is TGTGCCACAGGACTAGGGACCTACGAGCAGTACTTC. Amino acid sequence: CATGLGTYEQYF.

The chain is built from TRBV19 and TRBJ2-3; 7 bases line up with TRBD1. Trimming cost V 3 bases and J 3 bases; bases outside gene matches: 9. This CDR3 contains 16 residues. Germline V gives CDR1 LNHDA, CDR2 SQIVND (reference sequence). The CDR3 sequence is CASSMRKGAVTDTQYF. CDR3 DNA sequence: TGTGCCAGTAGTATGAGGAAGGGGGCTGTAACAGATACGCAGTATTTT.